These T cell receptor beta chains were read from a single sample in a study of cytomegalovirus exposure and HLA in healthy donors. Assay used: immunoSEQ multiplex PCR; TCRdb lists only in-frame clones, some missing. The sample holds just over 95,000 clones, about 76% seen once. Material for sequencing was PBMCs. Receptor source: a human donor in good health. The CDR3 runs from the conserved cysteine through the conserved F or W. The D gene is left open where the match is weak. Clone size is stated in some rows and not others, as once, few, many or a class when expanded.

D: -; J: TRBJ2-7; V: TRBV5-1; size: few; CDR3: CASSGGFGQGTYEQYF; DNA: TGCGCCAGCAGCGGGGGTTTTGGCCAGGGGACCTACGAGCAGTACTTC
D: -; J: TRBJ1-2; V: TRBV6-5; size: -; CDR3: CASSSSGQNYGYTF; DNA: TGTGCCAGCAGTTCTTCAGGACAGAACTATGGCTACACCTTC
D: TRBD1; J: TRBJ1-4; V: TRBV5-1; size: -; CDR3: CASSSGGTGKGEKLFF; DNA: TGCGCCAGCAGCTCCGGCGGGACAGGGAAGGGGGAAAAACTGTTTTTT
D: TRBD1; J: TRBJ2-4; V: TRBV18; size: -; CDR3: CATSRQGLAKNIQYF; DNA: TGTGCCACCAGTCGACAGGGGCTAGCCAAAAACATTCAGTACTTC
D: TRBD2; J: TRBJ2-5; V: TRBV4-1; size: -; CDR3: CASSQVFFKIFSGGLQETQYF; DNA: TGCGCCAGCAGCCAAGTCTTTTTCAAGATTTTTAGCGGGGGCCTCCAAGAGACCCAGTACTTC
D: -; J: TRBJ2-6; V: TRBV4-3; size: medium-sized; CDR3: CASSQDGGAGANVLTF; DNA: TGCGCCAGCAGCCAAGATGGGGGCGCTGGGGCCAACGTCCTGACTTTC
D: -; J: TRBJ1-1; V: TRBV20-1; size: -; CDR3: CSVSGNTEAFF; DNA: TGCAGTGTAAGCGGGAACACTGAAGCTTTCTTT
D: -; J: TRBJ2-7; V: TRBV6-6; size: -; CDR3: CASSYAQTYEQYF; DNA: TGTGCCAGCAGTTACGCCCAGACCTACGAGCAGTACTTC
D: -; J: TRBJ1-3; V: TRBV7-2; size: -; CDR3: CASSLETGSGNTIYF; DNA: TGTGCCAGCAGCTTAGAGACAGGCTCTGGAAACACCATATATTTT
D: -; J: TRBJ2-5; V: TRBV18; size: once; CDR3: CASSPDTQETQYF; DNA: TGTGCCAGCTCACCAGATACACAAGAGACCCAGTACTTC
D: -; J: TRBJ1-1; V: TRBV14; size: once; CDR3: CASSQDRAGVTEAFF; DNA: TGTGCCAGCAGCCAAGATAGGGCAGGGGTCACTGAAGCTTTCTTT
D: -; J: TRBJ1-1; V: TRBV6-6; size: -; CDR3: CASRNTGGTEAFF; DNA: TGTGCCAGCAGGAACACCGGGGGAACTGAAGCTTTCTTT
D: -; J: TRBJ1-2; V: TRBV7-9; size: few; CDR3: CASSGEDGYTF; DNA: TGTGCCAGCAGCGGGGAGGATGGCTACACCTTC
D: TRBD2; J: TRBJ2-5; V: TRBV5-6; size: few; CDR3: CASSPFGGSQETQYF; DNA: TGTGCCAGCAGCCCGTTTGGCGGGAGCCAAGAGACCCAGTACTTC
D: TRBD1; J: TRBJ2-6; V: TRBV10-3; size: -; CDR3: CAISESGGQVGANVLTF; DNA: TGTGCCATCAGTGAGTCTGGTGGACAGGTGGGGGCCAACGTCCTGACTTTC
D: TRBD1; J: TRBJ1-6; V: TRBV19; size: -; CDR3: CASSFGQGLNSPLHF; DNA: TGTGCCAGTAGTTTCGGACAGGGGCTGAATTCACCCCTCCACTTT
D: TRBD1; J: TRBJ2-7; V: TRBV6-1; size: -; CDR3: CASSPGQGKTHEQYF; DNA: TGTGCCAGCAGTCCGGGACAGGGGAAAACTCACGAGCAGTACTTC
D: TRBD1; J: TRBJ2-2; V: TRBV19; size: -; CDR3: CASTGTGGGELFF; DNA: TGTGCCAGCACCGGGACAGGGGGCGGGGAGCTGTTTTTT
D: -; J: TRBJ1-5; V: TRBV4-3; size: few; CDR3: CASSQDLGHNQPQHF; DNA: TGCGCCAGCAGCCAAGATTTGGGGCACAATCAGCCCCAGCATTTT
D: TRBD2; J: TRBJ2-2; V: TRBV7-2; size: few; CDR3: CASSPSGLNTGELFF; DNA: TGTGCCAGCAGCCCTAGCGGACTCAACACCGGGGAGCTGTTTTTT
D: TRBD1; J: TRBJ2-7; V: TRBV30; size: -; CDR3: CAWRQGAVYEQYF; DNA: TGTGCCTGGAGACAGGGGGCTGTCTACGAGCAGTACTTC
D: TRBD1; J: TRBJ1-2; V: TRBV9; size: -; CDR3: CASSAGQGGFGYTF; DNA: TGTGCCAGCAGCGCCGGACAGGGTGGCTTTGGCTACACCTTC
D: TRBD1; J: TRBJ2-2; V: TRBV6-6; size: -; CDR3: CASSRDRVPGELFF; DNA: TGTGCCAGCAGCCGGGACAGGGTTCCCGGGGAGCTGTTTTTT
D: TRBD1; J: TRBJ2-7; V: TRBV5-1; size: -; CDR3: CASSRDTGGGYEQYF; DNA: TGCGCCAGCAGCCGAGACACAGGGGGCGGCTACGAGCAGTACTTC
D: -; J: TRBJ2-5; V: TRBV2; size: -; CDR3: CASSADGTYGVTQYF; DNA: TGTGCCAGCAGCGCAGACGGGACATACGGCGTGACCCAGTACTTC
D: -; J: TRBJ1-1; V: TRBV5-1; size: -; CDR3: CASSLEFGGRFEAFF; DNA: TGCGCCAGCAGCTTGGAATTCGGGGGGCGTTTTGAAGCTTTCTTT
D: -; J: TRBJ1-1; V: TRBV6-5; size: once; CDR3: CASSRGPESAEAFF; DNA: TGTGCCAGCTCTCGAGGGCCGGAAAGCGCTGAAGCTTTCTTT
D: TRBD2; J: TRBJ2-4; V: TRBV7-2; size: -; CDR3: CASSLSGRSYIQYF; DNA: TGTGCCAGCAGCTTAAGCGGGAGGAGTTACATTCAGTACTTC
D: TRBD1; J: TRBJ2-5; V: TRBV15; size: -; CDR3: CATSSNQGEQYF; DNA: TGTGCCACCAGCAGTAACCAGGGGGAGCAGTACTTC
D: TRBD1; J: TRBJ2-4; V: TRBV18; size: few; CDR3: CASSPTGTGNGKNIQYF; DNA: TGTGCCAGCTCACCGACAGGGACAGGGAATGGCAAAAACATTCAGTACTTC
D: -; J: TRBJ2-1; V: TRBV15; size: -; CDR3: CATSSHHQSGEQFF; DNA: TGTGCCACCAGCAGTCATCATCAGTCGGGTGAGCAGTTCTTC
D: TRBD2; J: TRBJ2-3; V: TRBV5-1; size: -; CDR3: CASSLTSGVLNTQYF; DNA: TGCGCCAGCAGCTTGACTAGCGGGGTATTGAATACGCAGTATTTT
D: TRBD1; J: TRBJ2-1; V: TRBV19; size: -; CDR3: CASSPDRAPNEQFF; DNA: TGTGCCAGTAGTCCGGACAGGGCCCCGAATGAGCAGTTCTTC
D: TRBD2; J: TRBJ2-7; V: TRBV29-1; size: once; CDR3: CSGSSGGSFEQYF; DNA: TGCAGCGGTTCTAGCGGGGGGTCTTTCGAGCAGTACTTC
D: TRBD2; J: TRBJ2-5; V: TRBV5-8; size: -; CDR3: CASSWGGETQYF; DNA: TGTGCCAGCAGCTGGGGGGGGGAGACCCAGTACTTC
D: TRBD1; J: TRBJ2-7; V: TRBV7-8; size: -; CDR3: CASSLVGTERYEQYF; DNA: TGTGCCAGCAGCTTAGTTGGGACAGAGCGTTACGAGCAGTACTTC
D: -; J: TRBJ1-2; V: TRBV10-2; size: -; CDR3: CASSGVPLYGYTF; DNA: TGCGCCAGCAGTGGAGTGCCCCTTTACGGCTACACCTTC
D: TRBD2; J: TRBJ2-1; V: TRBV7-9; size: -; CDR3: CASSPAQLAGGPQFF; DNA: TGTGCCAGCAGCCCAGCGCAACTAGCGGGAGGGCCCCAGTTCTTC
D: -; J: TRBJ1-1; V: TRBV27; size: once; CDR3: CASTLSSISNTEAFF; DNA: TGTGCCAGCACCCTAAGCTCCATATCGAACACTGAAGCTTTCTTT
D: -; J: TRBJ2-3; V: TRBV7-5; size: -; CDR3: CVRSLDPPVLAGGPVYTQYF; DNA: TGTGTCAGAAGCTTAGATCCCCCGGTGTTAGCGGGAGGGCCGGTATATACGCAGTATTTT
D: TRBD1; J: TRBJ2-7; V: TRBV5-5; size: -; CDR3: CASSPTGVVYEQYF; DNA: TGTGCCAGCAGCCCAACAGGGGTTGTCTACGAGCAGTACTTC
D: TRBD1; J: TRBJ2-1; V: TRBV5-1; size: -; CDR3: CASSSTGTGVPNEQFF; DNA: TGCGCCAGCAGCTCCACCGGGACAGGGGTTCCCAATGAGCAGTTCTTC
D: TRBD2; J: TRBJ2-1; V: TRBV9; size: -; CDR3: CASSEGLGRNEQFF; DNA: TGTGCCAGCAGCGAGGGACTAGGTAGGAATGAGCAGTTCTTC
D: TRBD1; J: TRBJ1-1; V: TRBV18; size: -; CDR3: CASSTTRDRGEAFF; DNA: TGTGCCAGCTCAACAACAAGGGACAGGGGAGAAGCTTTCTTT
D: TRBD1; J: TRBJ2-7; V: TRBV5-1; size: few; CDR3: CASSLGGQTTRQYF; DNA: TGCGCCAGCAGCTTGGGGGGACAGACCACGAGGCAGTACTTC
D: -; J: TRBJ1-1; V: TRBV5-4; size: -; CDR3: CASSLVGGVGAEAFF; DNA: TGTGCCAGCAGCTTGGTCGGGGGAGTGGGGGCTGAAGCTTTCTTT
D: TRBD2; J: TRBJ2-7; V: TRBV9; size: -; CDR3: CASSGSGGAYEQYF; DNA: TGTGCCAGCAGCGGTAGCGGGGGGGCCTACGAGCAGTACTTC
D: -; J: TRBJ2-7; V: TRBV29-1; size: -; CDR3: CSVAPGRFYEQYF; DNA: TGCAGCGTTGCCCCCGGTCGGTTCTACGAGCAGTACTTC
D: -; J: TRBJ1-2; V: TRBV6-1; size: -; CDR3: CASNREWGYTF; DNA: TGTGCCAGCAACAGGGAATGGGGCTACACCTTC
D: TRBD1; J: TRBJ2-2; V: TRBV5-1; size: -; CDR3: CASSLVPGQGELFF; DNA: TGCGCCAGCAGCTTGGTTCCGGGACAGGGGGAGCTGTTTTTT
D: TRBD1; J: TRBJ2-1; V: TRBV11-2; size: -; CDR3: CASSLGTGGLYNEQFF; DNA: TGTGCCAGCAGCTTAGGGACAGGGGGTTTATACAATGAGCAGTTCTTC
D: -; J: TRBJ1-6; V: TRBV5-1; size: few; CDR3: CASSLDTGYNSPLHF; DNA: TGCGCCAGCAGCTTGGATACAGGGTATAATTCACCCCTCCACTTT
D: -; J: TRBJ2-7; V: TRBV11-2; size: -; CDR3: CASSTGDVPYEQYF; DNA: TGTGCCAGCAGCACCGGGGATGTGCCCTACGAGCAGTACTTC
D: -; J: TRBJ1-1; V: TRBV18; size: once; CDR3: CASSLGGRTEAFF; DNA: TGTGCCAGCTCACTCGGGGGGCGTACTGAAGCTTTCTTT
D: -; J: TRBJ2-5; V: TRBV6-5; size: -; CDR3: CASWGTRQETQYF; DNA: TGTGCCTCCTGGGGCACAAGGCAGGAGACCCAGTACTTC
D: TRBD2; J: TRBJ2-3; V: TRBV6-5; size: -; CDR3: CASSSWTSGGADTQYF; DNA: TGTGCCAGCAGTTCGTGGACTAGCGGGGGTGCTGATACGCAGTATTTT
D: TRBD1; J: TRBJ1-1; V: TRBV14; size: few; CDR3: CASSQGQGKNTEAFF; DNA: TGTGCCAGCAGCCAAGGACAGGGAAAGAACACTGAAGCTTTCTTT
D: TRBD2; J: TRBJ2-3; V: TRBV18; size: -; CDR3: CASSPTGRGDTQYF; DNA: TGTGCCAGCTCACCGACCGGGAGGGGAGATACGCAGTATTTT
D: TRBD2; J: TRBJ2-1; V: TRBV7-8; size: -; CDR3: CASSLRGGFSYNEQFF; DNA: TGTGCCAGCAGCTTACGGGGGGGCTTCTCCTACAATGAGCAGTTCTTC
D: -; J: TRBJ2-3; V: TRBV7-8; size: -; CDR3: CASSVLETDTQYF; DNA: TGTGCCAGCAGCGTACTAGAGACAGATACGCAGTATTTT